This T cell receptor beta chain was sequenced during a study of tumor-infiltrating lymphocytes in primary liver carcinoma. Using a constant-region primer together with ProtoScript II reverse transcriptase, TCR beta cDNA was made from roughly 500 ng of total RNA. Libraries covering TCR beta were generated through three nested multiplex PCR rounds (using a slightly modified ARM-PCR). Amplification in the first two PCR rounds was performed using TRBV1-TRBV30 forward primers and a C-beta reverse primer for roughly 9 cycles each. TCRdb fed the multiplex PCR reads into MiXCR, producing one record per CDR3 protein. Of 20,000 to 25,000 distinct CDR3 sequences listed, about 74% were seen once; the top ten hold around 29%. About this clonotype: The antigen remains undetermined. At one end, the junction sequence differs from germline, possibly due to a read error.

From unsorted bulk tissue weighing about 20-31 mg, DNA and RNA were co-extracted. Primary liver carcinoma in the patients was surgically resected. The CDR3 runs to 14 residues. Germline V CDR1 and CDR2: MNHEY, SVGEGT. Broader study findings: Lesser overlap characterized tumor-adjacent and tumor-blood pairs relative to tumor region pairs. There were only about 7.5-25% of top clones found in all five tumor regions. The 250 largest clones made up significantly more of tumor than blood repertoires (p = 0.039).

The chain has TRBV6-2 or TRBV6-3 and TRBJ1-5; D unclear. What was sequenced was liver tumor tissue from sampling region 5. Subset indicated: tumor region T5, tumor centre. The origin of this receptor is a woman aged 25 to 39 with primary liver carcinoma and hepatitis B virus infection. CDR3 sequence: CAISYLDSNQPQHF. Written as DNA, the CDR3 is TGTGCCATCAGCTACCTGGATAGCAATCAGCCACAGCATTTT.